Listed here are 7 T cell receptor beta chains from one sample, sequenced in a study of CD8+CD57+ T cells in acquired aplastic anemia. Genomic DNA templated the TCR beta VDJ and CDR3 profiling. TCRdb re-derived calls from the reads in MiXCR, one entry per CDR3 protein. The sample contains roughly 190,000 distinct CDR3 sequences, approximately 50% of which appear only once. In patients chosen for sequencing, flow cytometry had shown CD8+CD57+ cell expansion. Sequenced material: sorted CD4+, CD8+, or CD8+CD57+ T cells (not recorded which) from PBMCs. Receptors were obtained from a human donor with aplastic anemia.

Many counts were recorded for this clonotype. The gene calls are TRBV20-1 and TRBJ1-1; a possible D gene is TRBD1 (5 bases). The ends were cut back, 4 bases at V and 5 bases at J, with 17 bases in the middle. CDR1 and CDR2 (germline): DFQATT, SNEGSKA (reference sequence). This CDR3 region has 14 residues. CDR3 amino acids: CSATAGGAVTEAFF. CDR3 DNA sequence: TGCAGTGCTACGGCCGGAGGGGCTGTGACTGAAGCTTTCTTT.

This clonotype is a singleton in its sample. The J gene is TRBJ2-7, the V gene TRBV29-1; no definite D call. Germline values: CDR1 SQVTM, CDR2 ANQGSEA. V gave up 8 bases and J gave up 6 bases, with 20 bases separating them. The CDR3 sequence is 13 residues long. CDR3 loop: CSLFHGSSPEQYF. The CDR3 coding sequence is TGCAGCTTGTTTCACGGCTCTTCTCCCGAGCAGTACTTC.

The rearrangement joins TRBV10-3 to TRBJ1-5; 9 nucleotides agree with TRBD1. J gave up 5 bases and V 2 bases, and 4 bases lay outside the gene matches. The CDR3 runs 15 residues. Germline V lookup: CDR1 ENHRY, CDR2 SYGVKD. The CDR3 sequence: CAISEEWTGDQPQHF. The CDR3 DNA follows: TGTGCCATCAGTGAGGAGTGGACAGGGGATCAGCCCCAGCATTTT.

This clonotype was observed many times. V is TRBV5-8 and J is TRBJ1-2, with no clear D. This CDR3 has 13 amino acids. Germline V lookup: CDR1 SGHTS, CDR2 YDEGEE. V lost 0 bases and J lost 6, with 9 bases in between. The CDR3: CASSLGRVDGYTF. The CDR3 DNA reads as TGTGCCAGCAGCTTGGGGAGGGTGGATGGCTACACCTTC.

This clonotype showed up many times. The rearrangement uses TRBV4-1 and TRBJ2-5, with TRBD1 as a possible D gene (5 bases). Trimming took 1 base from V and 4 from J, leaving 13 bases between them. CDR1 and CDR2 from the germline V gene are MGHRA and YSYEKL. The CDR3 is 15 amino acids. The DNA of the CDR3 is TGCGCCAGCAGCCAAGGGGGCCCGTCGCCAGAGACCCAGTACTTC. Translated, it gives CASSQGGPSPETQYF.

The V call is TRBV24-1, the J call TRBJ1-1; D unclear. The V end was cut by 0 bases, the J end by 2 bases, with 12 bases between. This CDR3 contains 16 residues. In germline, CDR1 is KGHDR, CDR2 SFDVKD. This CDR3 reads CATSDLPVPVNTEAFF. Here the CDR3 DNA reads TGTGCCACCAGTGATTTGCCGGTCCCGGTAAACACTGAAGCTTTCTTT.

The chain recombines TRBV19 with TRBJ2-4; D is tentatively TRBD1 or TRBD2 (5 bases each). V was pared by 3 bases and J by 6 bases, with 12 bases between. This CDR3 has 14 amino acids. The germline V gene encodes CDR1 LNHDA and CDR2 SQIVND (reference sequence). The CDR3 here is CASSIPLGANIQYF. CDR3 in DNA: TGTGCCAGTAGTATCCCCCTCGGGGCAAACATTCAGTACTTC.